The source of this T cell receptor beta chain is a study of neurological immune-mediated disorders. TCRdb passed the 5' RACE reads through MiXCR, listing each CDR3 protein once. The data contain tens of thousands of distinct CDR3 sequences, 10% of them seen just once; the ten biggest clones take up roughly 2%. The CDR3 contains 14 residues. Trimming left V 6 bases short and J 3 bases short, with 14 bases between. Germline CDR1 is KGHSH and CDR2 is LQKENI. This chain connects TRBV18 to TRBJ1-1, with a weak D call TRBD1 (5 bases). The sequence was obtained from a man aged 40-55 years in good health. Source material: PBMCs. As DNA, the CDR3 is TGTGCCAGCTCCCCCCTAGTGGGGGACACTGAAGCTTTCTTT. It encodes CASSPLVGDTEAFF.